Listed below are T cell receptor beta chains from one sample, sequenced in a study of blood T cell repertoires in COVID-19. TCRdb keeps only in-frame clones here, not all; method: immunoSEQ multiplex PCR. The sample includes about 160,000 clones, about four fifths of them seen just once. Sequencing input: peripheral blood. The receptors stem from a man between 65 and 85 years old with acute or convalescent COVID-19. CDR3s include the opening cysteine and the closing phenylalanine or tryptophan. The order of the fields is D gene, J gene, V gene, clone size, CDR3 protein, CDR3 DNA. A D gene is named only where the DNA matches it firmly. Rows give clone size only sometimes, using once, few, many, or a class for an expanded clone.

d_gene: .; j_gene: TRBJ2-5; v_gene: TRBV2; abundance: .; CDR3aa: CASRRGPGTMETQYF; CDR3nt: TGTGCCAGCAGGAGGGGCCCCGGGACAATGGAGACCCAGTACTTC
d_gene: TRBD2; j_gene: TRBJ2-7; v_gene: TRBV5-4; abundance: .; CDR3aa: CASSLGLAGGTYEQYF; CDR3nt: TGTGCCAGCAGCTTGGGACTAGCGGGGGGAACCTACGAGCAGTACTTC
d_gene: TRBD2; j_gene: TRBJ2-1; v_gene: TRBV19; abundance: .; CDR3aa: CASSIGAGLRYNEQFF; CDR3nt: TGTGCCAGTAGTATAGGCGCGGGACTACGGTACAATGAGCAGTTCTTC
d_gene: .; j_gene: TRBJ2-6; v_gene: TRBV6-4; abundance: .; CDR3aa: CASRPEASSGANVLTF; CDR3nt: TGTGCCAGCAGGCCGGAGGCCTCCTCTGGGGCCAACGTCCTGACTTTC
d_gene: .; j_gene: TRBJ1-1; v_gene: TRBV11-2; abundance: once; CDR3aa: CASTPPGNTEAFF; CDR3nt: TGTGCCAGCACCCCCCCCGGGAACACTGAAGCTTTCTTT
d_gene: TRBD2; j_gene: TRBJ2-1; v_gene: TRBV4-2; abundance: .; CDR3aa: CASSQSVGTTRGKYNEQFF; CDR3nt: TGTGCCAGCAGCCAATCGGTAGGGACTACCCGTGGGAAATACAATGAGCAGTTCTTC
d_gene: .; j_gene: TRBJ1-1; v_gene: TRBV18; abundance: .; CDR3aa: CASTSGQNTEAFF; CDR3nt: TGTGCCAGCACCTCGGGACAGAACACTGAAGCTTTCTTT
d_gene: .; j_gene: TRBJ1-1; v_gene: TRBV19; abundance: .; CDR3aa: CASTIGRDTEAFF; CDR3nt: TGTGCCAGTACTATAGGGAGGGACACTGAAGCTTTCTTT
d_gene: TRBD2; j_gene: TRBJ2-3; v_gene: TRBV28; abundance: .; CDR3aa: CASSSVAGAVWGTDTQYF; CDR3nt: TGTGCCAGCAGTTCCGTAGCGGGAGCTGTTTGGGGCACAGATACGCAGTATTTT
d_gene: .; j_gene: TRBJ2-1; v_gene: TRBV19; abundance: .; CDR3aa: CASSRQDPSSYNEQFF; CDR3nt: TGTGCCAGTAGTAGACAGGACCCCAGCTCCTACAATGAGCAGTTCTTC
d_gene: .; j_gene: TRBJ1-6; v_gene: TRBV6-5; abundance: medium-sized; CDR3aa: CASSYRSSYNSPLHF; CDR3nt: TGTGCCAGCAGTTACAGGAGCTCCTATAATTCACCCCTCCACTTT
d_gene: TRBD2; j_gene: TRBJ2-7; v_gene: TRBV3-1/TRBV3-2; abundance: .; CDR3aa: CASSQGAGGTSNEQYF; CDR3nt: TGTGCCAGCAGCCAAGGAGCGGGAGGAACATCAAACGAGCAGTACTTC
d_gene: .; j_gene: TRBJ2-3; v_gene: TRBV2; abundance: .; CDR3aa: CASRTQGYGTDTQYF; CDR3nt: TGTGCCAGCAGAACACAGGGTTACGGCACAGATACGCAGTATTTT
d_gene: .; j_gene: TRBJ2-2; v_gene: TRBV5-4; abundance: .; CDR3aa: CASSQGGVARTGELFF; CDR3nt: TGTGCCAGCAGCCAGGGGGGAGTAGCGCGAACCGGGGAGCTGTTTTTT
d_gene: TRBD1; j_gene: TRBJ1-5; v_gene: TRBV19; abundance: once; CDR3aa: CASSSRTGRKWHF; CDR3nt: TGTGCCAGTAGTTCTAGGACAGGGAGGAAATGGCATTTT
d_gene: .; j_gene: TRBJ2-2; v_gene: TRBV27; abundance: .; CDR3aa: CASSFSTGELFF; CDR3nt: TGTGCCAGCAGTTTCTCTACCGGGGAGCTGTTTTTT
d_gene: .; j_gene: TRBJ1-1; v_gene: TRBV4-1; abundance: .; CDR3aa: CASALGSGQPQMRAFF; CDR3nt: TGCGCCAGCGCTCTAGGGTCAGGGCAACCCCAGATGAGGGCTTTCTTT
d_gene: TRBD1; j_gene: TRBJ1-1; v_gene: TRBV6-5; abundance: .; CDR3aa: CASSPTGDTEAFF; CDR3nt: TGTGCCAGCAGTCCAACAGGGGACACTGAAGCTTTCTTT
d_gene: TRBD1; j_gene: TRBJ1-5; v_gene: TRBV5-6; abundance: .; CDR3aa: CASSLQDRVNQPQHF; CDR3nt: TGTGCCAGCAGCCTACAGGACAGGGTCAATCAGCCCCAGCATTTT
d_gene: .; j_gene: TRBJ1-1; v_gene: TRBV19; abundance: .; CDR3aa: CASSIRERTEAFF; CDR3nt: TGTGCCAGTAGTATAAGGGAGAGGACTGAAGCTTTCTTT
d_gene: .; j_gene: TRBJ2-1; v_gene: TRBV14; abundance: .; CDR3aa: CASSLGVTGEQFF; CDR3nt: TGTGCCAGCAGCCTCGGGGTAACTGGTGAGCAGTTCTTC
d_gene: TRBD1; j_gene: TRBJ1-5; v_gene: TRBV3-1/TRBV3-2; abundance: once; CDR3aa: CASSQGTGNQPQHF; CDR3nt: TGTGCCAGCAGCCAAGGGACAGGGAATCAGCCCCAGCATTTT
d_gene: .; j_gene: TRBJ1-6; v_gene: TRBV27; abundance: .; CDR3aa: CASSFTHGGSGGSYNSPLHF; CDR3nt: TGTGCCAGCAGTTTCACCCACGGGGGGTCGGGGGGCTCCTATAATTCACCCCTCCACTTT
d_gene: .; j_gene: TRBJ2-7; v_gene: TRBV5-1; abundance: few; CDR3aa: CASSLYQGSEQYF; CDR3nt: TGCGCCAGCAGCTTGTATCAGGGTTCTGAGCAGTACTTC
d_gene: .; j_gene: TRBJ1-6; v_gene: TRBV5-1; abundance: .; CDR3aa: CASSLSGGEHSPLHF; CDR3nt: TGCGCCAGCAGCTTGAGCGGGGGCGAGCATTCACCCCTCCACTTT
d_gene: TRBD2; j_gene: TRBJ2-1; v_gene: TRBV15; abundance: once; CDR3aa: CATSRDGLGLNEQFF; CDR3nt: TGTGCCACCAGCAGAGATGGACTAGGGTTAAATGAGCAGTTCTTC
d_gene: TRBD1; j_gene: TRBJ2-7; v_gene: TRBV5-1; abundance: .; CDR3aa: CASSPTGTGFSYEQYF; CDR3nt: TGCGCCAGCAGCCCTACCGGGACAGGTTTCTCCTACGAGCAGTACTTC
d_gene: .; j_gene: TRBJ2-5; v_gene: TRBV7-2; abundance: few; CDR3aa: CASSYARFDYQYF; CDR3nt: TGTGCCAGCAGCTACGCGCGATTTGATTACCAGTACTTC
d_gene: .; j_gene: TRBJ2-3; v_gene: TRBV6-5; abundance: .; CDR3aa: CASGGLVVDTDTQYF; CDR3nt: TGTGCCAGCGGAGGGCTGGTAGTCGACACAGATACGCAGTATTTT
d_gene: .; j_gene: TRBJ1-1; v_gene: TRBV9; abundance: .; CDR3aa: CASSVLLYTEAFF; CDR3nt: TGTGCCAGCAGCGTCCTCCTTTACACTGAAGCTTTCTTT
d_gene: TRBD2; j_gene: TRBJ2-7; v_gene: TRBV3-1/TRBV3-2; abundance: .; CDR3aa: CASSQGKSGIADEQYF; CDR3nt: TGTGCCAGCAGCCAGGGTAAGAGCGGGATAGCGGACGAGCAGTACTTC
d_gene: .; j_gene: TRBJ2-3; v_gene: TRBV5-1; abundance: .; CDR3aa: CASRPLIMGPTDTQYF; CDR3nt: TGCGCCAGCCGCCCCCTAATCATGGGCCCCACAGATACGCAGTATTTT
d_gene: .; j_gene: TRBJ2-7; v_gene: TRBV7-9; abundance: .; CDR3aa: CASNRAGGYEQYF; CDR3nt: TGTGCCAGCAATCGCGCGGGCGGGTACGAGCAGTACTTC
d_gene: .; j_gene: TRBJ2-3; v_gene: TRBV5-1; abundance: once; CDR3aa: CASSSEITDTQYF; CDR3nt: TGCGCCAGCAGCTCCGAGATCACAGATACGCAGTATTTT
d_gene: TRBD1; j_gene: TRBJ1-5; v_gene: TRBV28; abundance: .; CDR3aa: CASRGSGGRQPQHF; CDR3nt: TGTGCCAGCAGAGGGTCAGGGGGCCGACAGCCCCAGCATTTT
d_gene: .; j_gene: TRBJ2-7; v_gene: TRBV7-6; abundance: once; CDR3aa: CASSLVQGTYEQYF; CDR3nt: TGTGCCAGCAGCTTAGTCCAGGGAACCTACGAGCAGTACTTC
d_gene: .; j_gene: TRBJ1-1; v_gene: TRBV7-2; abundance: .; CDR3aa: CASSLALGAASEAFF; CDR3nt: TGTGCCAGCAGCTTAGCGCTGGGGGCGGCCTCTGAAGCTTTCTTT
d_gene: TRBD2; j_gene: TRBJ2-1; v_gene: TRBV5-8; abundance: .; CDR3aa: CASSLATSGSPYNEQFF; CDR3nt: TGTGCCAGCAGCTTGGCGACTAGCGGAAGTCCCTACAATGAGCAGTTCTTC
d_gene: TRBD1; j_gene: TRBJ2-2; v_gene: TRBV2; abundance: .; CDR3aa: CASSDPTGYGELFF; CDR3nt: TGTGCCAGCAGTGACCCGACAGGGTACGGGGAGCTGTTTTTT
d_gene: TRBD2; j_gene: TRBJ2-1; v_gene: TRBV24-1; abundance: .; CDR3aa: CATSDLGLAGRNEQFF; CDR3nt: TGTGCCACCAGTGATCTAGGACTAGCGGGCCGGAATGAGCAGTTCTTC
d_gene: .; j_gene: TRBJ1-5; v_gene: TRBV7-2; abundance: .; CDR3aa: CASSLWEMSNQPQHF; CDR3nt: TGTGCCAGCAGCTTATGGGAGATGAGCAATCAGCCCCAGCATTTT
d_gene: TRBD1; j_gene: TRBJ2-5; v_gene: TRBV5-1; abundance: .; CDR3aa: CASSILTGETQYF; CDR3nt: TGCGCCAGCAGCATCTTGACAGGGGAGACCCAGTACTTC
d_gene: TRBD1; j_gene: TRBJ2-3; v_gene: TRBV2; abundance: .; CDR3aa: CASSEGKGASDTQYF; CDR3nt: TGTGCCAGCAGTGAGGGGAAGGGGGCGTCAGATACGCAGTATTTT
d_gene: TRBD2; j_gene: TRBJ2-3; v_gene: TRBV28; abundance: .; CDR3aa: CASSSPGLAERDTQYF; CDR3nt: TGTGCCAGCAGTTCGCCCGGACTAGCGGAGCGAGATACGCAGTATTTT